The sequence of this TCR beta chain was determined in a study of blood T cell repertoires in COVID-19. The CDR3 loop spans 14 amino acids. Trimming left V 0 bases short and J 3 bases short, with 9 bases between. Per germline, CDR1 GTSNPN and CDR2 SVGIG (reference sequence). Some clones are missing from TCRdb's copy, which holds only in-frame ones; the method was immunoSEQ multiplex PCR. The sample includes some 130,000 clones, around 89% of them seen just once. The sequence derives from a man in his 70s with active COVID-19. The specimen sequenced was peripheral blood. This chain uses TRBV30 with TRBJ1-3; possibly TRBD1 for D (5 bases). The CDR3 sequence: CAWSVGGVGNTIYF. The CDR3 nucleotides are TGTGCCTGGAGTGTCGGGGGGGTTGGAAACACCATATATTTT.